This T cell receptor beta chain was found in a study of T-cell reconstitution after alpha-beta-depleted transplantation in children. CDR3 length: 12 amino acids. The V gene lost 5 bases and the J gene lost 5 bases, with 9 bases spanning the gap. The germline V gene encodes CDR1 SGHAT and CDR2 FQNNGV. This clonotype occurred many times. Researchers prepared the TCRbeta library using unique molecular identifiers, the study reports. One entry per CDR3 protein, called by TCRdb with MiXCR from the PCR reads. The repertoire holds over 550,000 distinct CDR3 sequences, with roughly 10% as singletons. The sequence derives from a human donor who donated a stem cell graft to a child with acute myeloid leukemia. This rearrangement joins TRBV11-2 to TRBJ1-2; weak D call: TRBD1 (5 bases). The input for sequencing was PBMCs from the stem cell graft donor, taken from the stem cell graft. The CDR3 here is CASSGEGYGYTF. CDR3 DNA sequence: TGTGCCAGCAGCGGTGAGGGGTATGGCTACACCTTC.